The 30 T cell receptor beta chains listed next were all sequenced from one sample in a study of blood T cell repertoires in COVID-19. Using immunoSEQ multiplex PCR, the repertoire was profiled, and TCRdb retains in-frame clones only, with some absent. The table has around 130,000 clones, about 89% seen once. The sequencing input was peripheral blood. These receptors came from a man aged 45-60 years with active or convalescent COVID-19.

This rearrangement joins TRBV9 to TRBJ2-2; 7 bases line up with TRBD2. Per the germline V gene, CDR1 is SGDLS and CDR2 is YYNGEE. V lost 0 bases to trimming and J lost 1 base; unmatched junction nucleotides: 3. The CDR3 spans 16 residues. The CDR3 bases are TGTGCCAGCAGCGTAGTCGGCGGGGGGAACACCGGGGAGCTGTTTTTT. Its translation: CASSVVGGGNTGELFF.

The rearrangement links TRBV6-5 to TRBJ1-1, with D tentatively TRBD1 (6 bases). This CDR3 region has 13 residues. CDR1 and CDR2 (germline): MNHEY, SVGAGI. V was clipped by 7 bases and J by 5 bases, with 14 bases between them. The chain's CDR3 is CASTDRLGTEAFF. The CDR3 DNA reads TGTGCCAGCACAGACAGGCTTGGGACTGAAGCTTTCTTT.

Regarding this clone: One end of the junction varies from germline; a read error may be responsible. The V call is TRBV5-1, the J call TRBJ1-5; D is ambiguous. The CDR3 contains 18 residues. Germline CDR1 reads SGHRS; CDR2 reads YFSETQ. Written as DNA, the CDR3 is TGCGCCAGCAGCGTGACTGAAAGACGGAGTTATAGCAATCAGCCCCAGCATTTC. Its protein product is CASSVTERRSYSNQPQHF.

CDR3 protein: CASSQDGTSGSSDTQYF. Written as DNA, the CDR3 is TGTGCCAGCAGCCAAGACGGGACTAGCGGGAGTTCAGATACGCAGTATTTT. This chain uses TRBV7-2 with TRBJ2-3; 14 bases are shared with TRBD2. This CDR3 is 17 amino acids long. CDR1 is SGHTA, CDR2 FQGNSA, per germline. The J segment lost 4 bases and the V segment lost 5 bases, leaving 8 bases of the junction unmatched.

The DNA for the CDR3 is TGTGCCAGCAGTTACCGGGCTTCGGGAGGTTCACCCCTCCACTTT. As protein: CASSYRASGGSPLHF. J is TRBJ1-6 and V is TRBV28; D gene ambiguous. The CDR3 has 15 residues. Germline CDR1 reads MDHEN; CDR2 reads SYDVKM. The germline V and J ends were trimmed by 4 bases and 9 bases, with 16 bases remaining between them.

This sequence joins TRBV6-5 and TRBJ1-2, with a weak D call TRBD1 (6 bases). Germline CDR1 MNHEY, CDR2 SVGAGI. CDR3 length: 14 amino acids. V gave up 7 bases and J gave up 8 bases, with 20 bases separating them. The CDR3 sequence: CASTKGGPAGGYTF. The DNA of the CDR3 is TGTGCCAGCACTAAGGGGGGGCCCGCGGGAGGCTACACCTTC.

V and J are TRBV30 and TRBJ2-5; TRBD2 is a possible D gene (6 bases). The V and J ends lost 7 bases and 7 bases respectively, with 25 bases between them. The CDR3 has 15 amino acids. The germline V gene has CDR1 GTSNPN and CDR2 SVGIG (reference sequence). DNA of the CDR3: TGTGCCTCTCAACCCCGTGGGGGGTGGACGCGGACCCAGTACTTC. This translates into CASQPRGGWTRTQYF.

V is TRBV4-3 and J is TRBJ2-2; D perhaps matches TRBD2 (5 bases). The CDR3 consists of 16 residues. Trimming took 0 bases from V and 4 from J, leaving 12 bases between them. CDR1 and CDR2 (germline): LGHNA, YSLEER. The CDR3 bases are TGCGCCAGCAGCCAAGATCTGGGAGCATCCACCGGGGAGCTGTTTTTT. Its protein is CASSQDLGASTGELFF.

The rearrangement links TRBV24-1 to TRBJ2-5, with 7 bases fitting TRBD1. Per the germline V gene, CDR1 is KGHDR and CDR2 is SFDVKD. Unmatched junction bases numbered 10, after V lost 5 bases and J lost 5 bases. This CDR3 contains 15 residues. CDR3 sequence: CATSAHRGGVETQYF. For the CDR3, the DNA is TGTGCCACCAGTGCCCACCGAGGGGGCGTGGAGACCCAGTACTTC.

The chain recombines TRBV30 with TRBJ1-3; D unresolved. CDR1 and CDR2 (germline): GTSNPN, SVGIG (reference sequence). The germline V and J ends were trimmed by 2 bases and 2 bases, with 13 bases remaining between them. The CDR3 contains 15 residues. CDR3 region: CAWSTSFGTGNTIYF. The CDR3 coding sequence is TGTGCCTGGAGTACCTCTTTCGGGACTGGAAACACCATATATTTT.

CDR3 sequence reads: CASSETVDYGYTF. In DNA, the CDR3 is TGCGCCAGCAGCGAGACAGTGGACTATGGCTACACCTTC. The chain is built from TRBV5-1 and TRBJ1-2, with a possible D match to TRBD1 (5 bases). Germline V gives CDR1 SGHRS, CDR2 YFSETQ. The CDR3 covers 13 residues. The ends were cut back, 4 bases at V and 3 bases at J, with 10 bases in the middle.

The rearrangement links TRBV11-2 to TRBJ1-1, with 8 bases identical to TRBD1. The CDR3 totals 14 residues. Germline loops: CDR1 SGHAT, CDR2 FQNNGV. Losses at the gene ends were 5 bases for V and 1 base for J; bases not matched to a gene: 3. CDR3: CASSLTGGNTEAFF. The CDR3 DNA sequence: TGTGCCAGCAGCCTTACAGGGGGGAACACTGAAGCTTTCTTT. Using reference TRBV11-2 and TRBJ1-1 for the parts outside the CDR3, the full variable domain is EAGVAQSPRYKIIEKRQSVAFWCNPISGHATLYWYQQILGQGPKLLIQFQNNGVVDDSQLPKDRFSAERLKGVDSTLKIQPAKLEDSAVYLCASSLTGGNTEAFFGQGTRLTVV.

The gene calls are TRBV30 and TRBJ2-2; D call uncertain. Germline values: CDR1 GTSNPN, CDR2 SVGIG (reference sequence). The CDR3 runs to 12 residues. Trimming stripped 5 bases from V and 7 bases from J, with 11 bases between. CDR3 sequence: CAWGTYGGELFF. As DNA, the CDR3 is TGTGCCTGGGGAACCTATGGCGGGGAGCTGTTTTTT.

This CDR3 reads CASSQEFRRGGEETQYF. CDR3 DNA: TGTGCCAGCAGCCAAGAGTTCCGGCGGGGTGGGGAGGAGACCCAGTACTTC. The rearrangement links TRBV3-1 (or the pseudogene TRBV3-2) to TRBJ2-5, with D tentatively TRBD2 (6 bases). Looked up from germline, CDR1 is LGHDT and CDR2 is YNNKEL (reference sequence). V lost 0 bases and J 5 bases, leaving 19 bases between the germline ends. This CDR3 region has 17 residues.

This clone occurred a few times. This chain links TRBV5-4 with TRBJ2-7; no firm D call. The CDR3 extends over 14 amino acids. V lost 3 bases, J lost 0 bases, and 10 bases lay in between. CDR1 is SGHNT and CDR2 is YYREEE in the germline V gene (reference sequence). For the CDR3, the DNA is TGTGCCAGCAGCTCGACACTGACCTCCTACGAGCAGTACTTC. Translated, it gives CASSSTLTSYEQYF.

V gene TRBV20-1 combines with J gene TRBJ2-5; tentative D call: TRBD1 (6 bases). This CDR3 has 11 residues. With 1 base removed from V and 10 bases from J, the gap between germline ends came to 10 bases. CDR1 and CDR2 from the germline V gene are DFQATT and SNEGSKA (reference sequence). The CDR3, as DNA: TGCAGTGCTAGAGCCCAAGGGGGCCAGTACTTC. Amino acids: CSARAQGGQYF.

The CDR3 protein is CASSQGFGGNQPQHF. The CDR3 coding sequence is TGTGCCAGCAGTCAGGGGTTCGGGGGCAATCAGCCCCAGCATTTT. The genes are TRBV6-5 and TRBJ1-5, with D tentatively TRBD1 (6 bases). CDR3 size: 15 residues. Germline V lookup: CDR1 MNHEY, CDR2 SVGAGI. Trimming took 5 bases from V and 2 from J, leaving 13 bases between them.

The chain joins TRBV28 to TRBJ1-5, with 9 nucleotides matching TRBD1. With V trimmed by 2 bases and J by 5 bases, 7 bases remained unmatched. Germline V gene data show CDR1 as MDHEN and CDR2 as SYDVKM. CDR3 length: 16 residues. The CDR3 loop reads CASSLLGQGRDQPQHF. For the CDR3, the DNA is TGTGCCAGCAGTTTACTCGGACAGGGGAGGGATCAGCCCCAGCATTTT.

The chain employs TRBV4-1 and TRBJ2-1; tentatively, D is TRBD1 (5 bases). CDR3 size: 16 residues. V lost 1 base and J lost 0, with 10 bases in between. CDR1 is MGHRA and CDR2 is YSYEKL in the germline V gene. CDR3 region: CASSQATVSSYNEQFF. Here the CDR3 DNA reads TGCGCCAGCAGCCAAGCGACAGTGAGCTCCTACAATGAGCAGTTCTTC.

The genes are TRBV5-1 and TRBJ2-5, with 14 positions matching TRBD2. Germline V gene lookup returns CDR1 SGHRS and CDR2 YFSETQ. The V and J ends lost 4 bases and 5 bases, in that order; junction bases with no gene match: 7. The CDR3 contains 16 residues. The CDR3 spells CASSGTSGGIGETQYF. In DNA form, the CDR3 reads TGCGCCAGCAGCGGGACTAGCGGGGGAATCGGGGAGACCCAGTACTTC.

V gene TRBV28 combines with J gene TRBJ1-5; 7 nucleotides line up with TRBD1. V lost 3 bases, J lost 6 bases, and 5 bases stayed unmatched. Looked up from germline, CDR1 is MDHEN and CDR2 is SYDVKM. The CDR3 extends over 14 amino acids. The CDR3 sequence: CASSLPGGIQPQHF. The CDR3 DNA reads TGTGCCAGCAGTTTGCCAGGGGGGATTCAGCCCCAGCATTTT.

A few counts support this clone. J is TRBJ2-7 and V is TRBV12-5, with 7 bases identical to TRBD2. V was clipped by 5 bases and J by 0 bases; unmatched bases: 7. The germline gives CDR1 LGHNT, CDR2 FRNRAP. The CDR3 is made up of 15 amino acids. CDR3 DNA: TGTGCTAGTGGTCCGAGCGGGACCTCCTCCTACGAGCAGTACTTC. Translating gives CASGPSGTSSYEQYF.

The CDR3 sequence: CASSPSGGVYEQYF. The DNA of the CDR3 is TGCGCCAGCAGCCCTAGCGGGGGAGTTTACGAGCAGTACTTC. The rearrangement joins TRBV10-1 to TRBJ2-7; 10 positions match TRBD2. This CDR3 is built from 14 residues. The junction had 6 bases not matched to a gene; V was cut back by 6 bases and J by 4 bases. The V gene's germline CDR1 is WNHNN and CDR2 SYGVQD (reference sequence).

This chain links TRBV18 with TRBJ2-4; D possibly corresponds to TRBD1 (5 bases). Per germline, CDR1 KGHSH and CDR2 LQKENI. The CDR3 has 16 amino acids. The V end lost 0 bases, the J end lost 6 bases, and 15 bases lay between the germline ends. CDR3 sequence (DNA): TGTGCCAGCTCACCACCGCCCAGGGAAAATAGAAACATTCAGTACTTC. Residues: CASSPPPRENRNIQYF.

The chain carries TRBV5-1 and TRBJ2-2; D not resolved. Germline CDR1 is SGHRS and CDR2 is YFSETQ. The CDR3 has 14 amino acids. The V gene lost 1 base and the J gene lost 1 base, with 5 bases spanning the gap. The CDR3 reads CASSLTENTGELFF. The CDR3 DNA sequence: TGCGCCAGCAGCTTGACAGAGAACACCGGGGAGCTGTTTTTT.

The chain uses TRBV7-2 and TRBJ2-5; tentatively, D is TRBD2 (6 bases). V was cut by 2 bases and J by 4 bases, with 17 bases left in between. This CDR3 is built from 16 residues. Per the germline V gene, CDR1 is SGHTA and CDR2 is FQGNSA. CDR3 coding DNA: TGTGCCAGCAGCTTATATACGGGGGTAGAGGGAGAGACCCAGTACTTC. Residues: CASSLYTGVEGETQYF.

This CDR3 is CASTPRVPGQGARLYGYTF. In DNA form, the CDR3 reads TGTGCCAGTACCCCTCGGGTCCCGGGACAGGGCGCCCGCCTCTATGGCTACACCTTC. The chain couples TRBV19 to TRBJ1-2, with 9 bases lining up with TRBD1. The length of the CDR3 is 19 residues. The germline V gene encodes CDR1 LNHDA and CDR2 SQIVND (reference sequence). The V and J ends lost 7 bases and 4 bases, in that order; junction bases with no gene match: 22.

The chain is built from TRBV21-1 and TRBJ2-7; the table calls TRBD2, which could not be checked here. TRBV21-1 is annotated as a pseudogene. The CDR3 runs to 18 residues. CDR3 region: CASSKPRGWRETPYEQYF. The CDR3 nucleotides are TGTGCCAGCAGCAAACCGCGGGGATGGCGAGAGACCCCTTACGAGCAGTACTTC.

This clone appeared a single time. CDR3 amino acids: CASSFTGGTEAFF. CDR3 DNA: TGTGCCAGCAGTTTTACAGGGGGCACTGAAGCTTTCTTT. V and J are TRBV27 and TRBJ1-1; the match to TRBD1 covers 8 bases. The J segment lost 4 bases and the V segment lost 3 bases, leaving 1 base of the junction unmatched. Per the germline V gene, CDR1 is MNHEY and CDR2 is SMNVEV (reference sequence). This CDR3 contains 13 residues.

This rearrangement joins TRBV28 to TRBJ1-5; TRBD1 agrees at 7 bases. The CDR3 is 15 amino acids. Trimming took 4 bases from V and 9 from J; bases not matched to a gene: 12. Germline V lookup: CDR1 MDHEN, CDR2 SYDVKM. This CDR3 is CASSSQQGWKTPQHF. The CDR3 DNA reads as TGTGCCAGCAGTTCGCAACAGGGGTGGAAGACGCCCCAGCATTTT.